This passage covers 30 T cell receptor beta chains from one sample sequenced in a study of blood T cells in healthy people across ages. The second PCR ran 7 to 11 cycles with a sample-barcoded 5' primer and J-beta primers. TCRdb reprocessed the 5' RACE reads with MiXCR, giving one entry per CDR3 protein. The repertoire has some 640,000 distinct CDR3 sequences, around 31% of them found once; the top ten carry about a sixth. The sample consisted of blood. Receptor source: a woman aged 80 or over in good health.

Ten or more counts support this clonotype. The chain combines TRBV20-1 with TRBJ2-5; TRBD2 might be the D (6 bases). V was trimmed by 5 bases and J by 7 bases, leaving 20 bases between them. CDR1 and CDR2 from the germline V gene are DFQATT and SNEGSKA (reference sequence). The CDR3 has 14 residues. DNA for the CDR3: TGCAGTGCTCCTCCCGGGGGAGCCTGGGGGACCCAGTACTTC. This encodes CSAPPGGAWGTQYF.

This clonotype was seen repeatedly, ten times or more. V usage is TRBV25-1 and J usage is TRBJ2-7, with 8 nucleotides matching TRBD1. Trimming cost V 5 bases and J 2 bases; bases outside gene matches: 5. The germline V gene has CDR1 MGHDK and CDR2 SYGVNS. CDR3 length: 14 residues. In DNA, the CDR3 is TGTGCCAGCAGTACGGGACAGGCCACCTACGAGCAGTACTTC. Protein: CASSTGQATYEQYF.

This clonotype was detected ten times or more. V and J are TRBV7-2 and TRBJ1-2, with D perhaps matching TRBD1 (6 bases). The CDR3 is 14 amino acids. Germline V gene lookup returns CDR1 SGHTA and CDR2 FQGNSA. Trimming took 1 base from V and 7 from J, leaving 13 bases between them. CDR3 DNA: TGTGCCAGCAGCTTAGGTACAGGGCGTCGTGGCTACACCTTC. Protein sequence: CASSLGTGRRGYTF.

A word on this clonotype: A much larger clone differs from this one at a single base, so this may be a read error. The CDR3 reads CASSGGQGSQETQYF. The CDR3 coding sequence is TGTGCCAGCAGCGGAGGGCAGGGAAGCCAAGAGACCCAGTACTTC. This chain uses TRBV2 with TRBJ2-4; a weak D match, TRBD2 (6 bases). The end of the DNA aligns better with TRBJ2-5, so the J call may be wrong. Germline V gene data show CDR1 as SNHLY and CDR2 as FYNNEI. CDR3 length: 15 residues.

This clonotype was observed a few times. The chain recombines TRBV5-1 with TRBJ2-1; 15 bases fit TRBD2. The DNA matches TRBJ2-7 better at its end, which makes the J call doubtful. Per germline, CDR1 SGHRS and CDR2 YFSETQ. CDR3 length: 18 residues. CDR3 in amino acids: CASSRRTSGGGRNNEQYF. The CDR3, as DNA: TGCGCCAGCAGCAGAAGGACTAGCGGGGGGGGACGAAACAATGAGCAGTACTTC.

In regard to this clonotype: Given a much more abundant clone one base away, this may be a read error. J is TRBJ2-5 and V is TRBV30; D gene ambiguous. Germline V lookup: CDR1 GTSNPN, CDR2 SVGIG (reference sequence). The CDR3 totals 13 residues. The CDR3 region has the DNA TGTGTCTCGACTTTGACGGGCCAAGAGACCCAGTACTTC. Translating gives CVSTLTGQETQYF.

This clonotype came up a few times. This CDR3 reads CASSDFARDRETQYF. Written as DNA, the CDR3 is TGTGCCAGTAGCGACTTTGCCAGGGATCGGGAGACCCAGTACTTC. The chain has TRBV19 and TRBJ2-5; D is perhaps TRBD1 (5 bases). Trimming took off 6 bases at V and 5 bases at J, with 19 bases between the two ends. The CDR3 is 15 residues long. In germline, CDR1 is LNHDA, CDR2 SQIVND (reference sequence).

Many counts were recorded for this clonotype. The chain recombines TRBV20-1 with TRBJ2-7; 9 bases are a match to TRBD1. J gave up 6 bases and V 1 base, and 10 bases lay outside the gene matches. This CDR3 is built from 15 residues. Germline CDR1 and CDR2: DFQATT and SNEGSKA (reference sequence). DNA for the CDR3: TGCAGTGCTAGAGTGGGGACAGGGCCCTTCGGCGAGCAGTACTTC. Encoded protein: CSARVGTGPFGEQYF.

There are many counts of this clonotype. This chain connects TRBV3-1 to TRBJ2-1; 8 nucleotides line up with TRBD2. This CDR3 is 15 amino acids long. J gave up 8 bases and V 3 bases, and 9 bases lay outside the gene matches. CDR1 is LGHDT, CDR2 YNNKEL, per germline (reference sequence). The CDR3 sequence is CASSHRPGGGDEQFF. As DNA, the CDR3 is TGTGCCAGCAGCCACCGTCCCGGGGGGGGAGATGAGCAGTTCTTC.

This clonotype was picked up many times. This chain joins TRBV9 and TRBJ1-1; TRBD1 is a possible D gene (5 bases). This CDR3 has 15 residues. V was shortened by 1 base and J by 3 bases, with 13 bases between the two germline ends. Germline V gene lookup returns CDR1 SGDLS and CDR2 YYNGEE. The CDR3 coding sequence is TGTGCCAGCAGCGTACGTCCTGACAGATACACTGAAGCTTTCTTT. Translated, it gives CASSVRPDRYTEAFF.

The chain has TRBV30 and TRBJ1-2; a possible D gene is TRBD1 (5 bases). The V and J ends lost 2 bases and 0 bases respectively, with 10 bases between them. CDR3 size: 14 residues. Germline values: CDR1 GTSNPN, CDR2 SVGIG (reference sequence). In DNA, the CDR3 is TGTGCCTGGAGTTTGGGGACTCCTAACTATGGCTACACCTTC. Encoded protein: CAWSLGTPNYGYTF.

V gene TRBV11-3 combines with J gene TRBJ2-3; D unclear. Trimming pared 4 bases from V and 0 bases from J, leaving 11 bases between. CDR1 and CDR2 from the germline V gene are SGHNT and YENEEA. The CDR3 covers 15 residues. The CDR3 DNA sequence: TGTGCCAGCAGCTGTGAAGCTACTAGCACAGATACGCAGTATTTT. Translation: CASSCEATSTDTQYF.

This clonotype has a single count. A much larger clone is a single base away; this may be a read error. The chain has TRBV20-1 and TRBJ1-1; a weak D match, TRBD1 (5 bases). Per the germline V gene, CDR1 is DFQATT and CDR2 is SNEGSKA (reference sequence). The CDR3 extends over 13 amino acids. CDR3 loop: CGARDNGGNEAFF. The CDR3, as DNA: TGCGGTGCTAGAGATAATGGGGGGAATGAAGCTTTCTTT.

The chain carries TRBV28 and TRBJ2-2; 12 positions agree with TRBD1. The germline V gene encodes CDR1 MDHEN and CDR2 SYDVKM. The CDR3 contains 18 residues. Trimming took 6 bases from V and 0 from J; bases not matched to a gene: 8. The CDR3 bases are TGTGCCAGCAGCGGGGACAGGGGGCGAACCACGAACACCGGGGAGCTGTTTTTT. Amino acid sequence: CASSGDRGRTTNTGELFF.

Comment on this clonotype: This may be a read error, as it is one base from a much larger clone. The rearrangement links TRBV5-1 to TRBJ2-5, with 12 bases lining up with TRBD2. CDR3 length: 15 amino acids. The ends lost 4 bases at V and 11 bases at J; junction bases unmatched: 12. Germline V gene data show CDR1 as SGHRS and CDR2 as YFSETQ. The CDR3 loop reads CASSRTSGANNEQYF. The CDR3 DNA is TGCGCCAGCAGCCGGACTAGCGGGGCCAACAATGAGCAGTACTTC.

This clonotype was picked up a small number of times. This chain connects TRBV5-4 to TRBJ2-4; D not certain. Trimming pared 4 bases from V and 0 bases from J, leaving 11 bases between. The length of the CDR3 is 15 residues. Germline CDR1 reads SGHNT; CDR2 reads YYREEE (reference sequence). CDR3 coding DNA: TGTGCCAGCAGCGTGAGAACTATAGCCAAAAACATTCAGTACTTC. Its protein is CASSVRTIAKNIQYF.

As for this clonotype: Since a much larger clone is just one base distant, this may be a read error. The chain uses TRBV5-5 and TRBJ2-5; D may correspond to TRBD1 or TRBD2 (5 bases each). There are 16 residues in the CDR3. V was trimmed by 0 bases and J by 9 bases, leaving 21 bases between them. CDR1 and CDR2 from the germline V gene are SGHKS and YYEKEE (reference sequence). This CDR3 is CASSLVQSGAGESQYF. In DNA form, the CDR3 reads TGTGCCAGCAGCTTGGTCCAGTCCGGGGCTGGGGAGTCCCAGTACTTC.

In DNA form, the CDR3 reads TGCAGCATCCGGGGCGTCACCTACGAGCAGTACTTC. The encoded protein is CSIRGVTYEQYF. The rearrangement joins TRBV20-1 to TRBJ2-7; tentatively, D is TRBD1 or TRBD2 (5 bases each). This CDR3 comprises 12 residues. Germline CDR1 reads DFQATT; CDR2 reads SNEGSKA (reference sequence).

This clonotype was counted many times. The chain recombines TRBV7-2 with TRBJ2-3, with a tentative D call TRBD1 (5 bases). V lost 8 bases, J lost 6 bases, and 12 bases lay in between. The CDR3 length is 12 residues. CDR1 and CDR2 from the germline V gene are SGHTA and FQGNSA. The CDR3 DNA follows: TGTGCCAGCTCACTGGGGCCTGATACGCAGTATTTT. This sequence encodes CASSLGPDTQYF.

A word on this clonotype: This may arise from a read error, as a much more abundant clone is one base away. The CDR3 bases are TGTGCCAGCAGCCGAGGGCAAAGGAACAATGAGCAGTACTTC. Its protein product is CASSRGQRNNEQYF. The genes are TRBV3-1 and TRBJ2-7, with D tentatively TRBD2 (5 bases). With 4 bases removed from V and 7 bases from J, the gap between germline ends came to 17 bases. The V gene's germline CDR1 is LGHDT and CDR2 YNNKEL (reference sequence). CDR3 length: 14 residues.

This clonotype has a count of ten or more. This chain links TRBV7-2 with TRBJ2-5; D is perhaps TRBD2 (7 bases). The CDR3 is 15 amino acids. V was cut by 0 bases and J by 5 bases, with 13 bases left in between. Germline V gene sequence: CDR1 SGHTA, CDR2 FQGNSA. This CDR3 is CASSLAAGAGETQYF. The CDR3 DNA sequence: TGTGCCAGCAGCTTAGCGGCGGGGGCGGGGGAGACCCAGTACTTC.

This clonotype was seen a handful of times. CDR3 in amino acids: CASSLKSAKNIQYF. The DNA of the CDR3 is TGTGCCAGCAGCTTAAAATCCGCCAAAAACATTCAGTACTTC. The chain recombines TRBV7-9 with TRBJ2-4; no reliable D call. This CDR3 comprises 14 residues. V lost 2 bases and J 1 base, leaving 6 bases between the germline ends. From germline, CDR1 is SEHNR and CDR2 FQNEAQ (reference sequence).

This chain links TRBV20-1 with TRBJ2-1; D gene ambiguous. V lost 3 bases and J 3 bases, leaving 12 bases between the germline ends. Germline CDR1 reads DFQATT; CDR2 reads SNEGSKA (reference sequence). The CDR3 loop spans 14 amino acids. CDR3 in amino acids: CSASGQANYNEQFF. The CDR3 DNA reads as TGCAGTGCTAGTGGCCAGGCAAACTACAATGAGCAGTTCTTC.

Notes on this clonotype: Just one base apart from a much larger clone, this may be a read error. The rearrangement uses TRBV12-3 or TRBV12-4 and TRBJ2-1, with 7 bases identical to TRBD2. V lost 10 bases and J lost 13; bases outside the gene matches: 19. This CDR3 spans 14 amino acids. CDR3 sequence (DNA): TGTGCCACCCAGGAGGGGACTAAAGAAGAGACCCAGTTCTTC. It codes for CATQEGTKEETQFF.

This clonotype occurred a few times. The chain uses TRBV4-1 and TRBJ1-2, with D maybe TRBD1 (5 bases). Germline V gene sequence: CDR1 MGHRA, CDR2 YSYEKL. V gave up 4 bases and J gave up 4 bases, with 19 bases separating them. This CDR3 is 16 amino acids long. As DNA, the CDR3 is TGCGCCAGCAGCCGACTGGAGACCGGGGGTATCTATGGCTACACCTTC. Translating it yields CASSRLETGGIYGYTF.

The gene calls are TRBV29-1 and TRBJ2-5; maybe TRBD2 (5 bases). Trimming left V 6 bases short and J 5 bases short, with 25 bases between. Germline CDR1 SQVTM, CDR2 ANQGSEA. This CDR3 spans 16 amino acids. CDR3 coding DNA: TGCAGCGTCTCAGGCGGACCGTCGGGGTTTTCCGAGACCCAGTACTTC. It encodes CSVSGGPSGFSETQYF.

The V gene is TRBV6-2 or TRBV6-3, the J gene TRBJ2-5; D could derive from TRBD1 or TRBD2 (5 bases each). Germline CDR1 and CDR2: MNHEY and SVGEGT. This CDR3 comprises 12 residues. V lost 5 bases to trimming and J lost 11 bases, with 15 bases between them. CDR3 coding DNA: TGTGCCAGCAGTACGATCAGGGAGCCGCAGTACTTC. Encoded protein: CASSTIREPQYF.

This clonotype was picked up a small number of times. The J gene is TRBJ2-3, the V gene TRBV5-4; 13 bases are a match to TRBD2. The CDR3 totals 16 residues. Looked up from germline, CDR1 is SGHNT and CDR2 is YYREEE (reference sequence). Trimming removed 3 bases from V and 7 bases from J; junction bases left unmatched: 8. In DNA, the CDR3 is TGTGCCAGCAGCTCAACTAGCGGGGGGGCCGCAAATACGCAGTATTTT. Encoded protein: CASSSTSGGAANTQYF.

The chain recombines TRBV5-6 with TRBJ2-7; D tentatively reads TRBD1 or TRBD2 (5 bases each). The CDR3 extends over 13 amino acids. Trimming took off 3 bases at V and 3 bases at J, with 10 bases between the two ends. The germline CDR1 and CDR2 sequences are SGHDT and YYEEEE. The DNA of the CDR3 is TGTGCCAGCAGCTGGGGGACCATCTACGAGCAGTACTTC. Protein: CASSWGTIYEQYF.

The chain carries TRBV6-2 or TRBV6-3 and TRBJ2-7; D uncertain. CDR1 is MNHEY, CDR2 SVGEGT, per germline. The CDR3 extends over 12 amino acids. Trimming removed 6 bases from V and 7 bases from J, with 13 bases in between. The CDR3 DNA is TGTGCCAGCAGACCCCGGTACGATGAGCAGTACTTC. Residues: CASRPRYDEQYF.